The next 10 T cell receptor beta chains were all read from a single sample in a study of CD8 T cells in ankylosing spondylitis. TCRdb analysed the 5' RACE reads with MiXCR anew, one entry per CDR3 protein. This sample has 200,000 to 300,000 distinct CDR3 sequences, with roughly 25% found just once. The sample was blood, either unsorted or a sorted T cell fraction (not recorded which). All receptors derive from a male donor with ankylosing spondylitis or in good health (not recorded which).

This chain links TRBV20-1 with TRBJ2-3; the match to TRBD2 covers 8 bases. The CDR3 is 16 amino acids. Trimming cost V 5 bases and J 4 bases; bases outside gene matches: 14. Germline CDR1 and CDR2: DFQATT and SNEGSKA (reference sequence). CDR3 region: CSAPDPRGGNADTQYF. The CDR3 nucleotides read TGCAGTGCTCCCGACCCCCGCGGGGGGAACGCAGATACGCAGTATTTT.

This clonotype was observed at least ten times. The V and J genes are TRBV12-3 or TRBV12-4 and TRBJ2-7, with D perhaps being TRBD1 or TRBD2 (5 bases each). Deletions cut 8 bases from V and 3 bases from J, with 14 bases between. The CDR3 length is 13 residues. The CDR3 region has the DNA TGTGCCAGCTGCTGGGGGTCCGTCTACGAGCAGTACTTC. Translating it yields CASCWGSVYEQYF.

V is TRBV12-3 or TRBV12-4 and J is TRBJ2-3; D may match TRBD1 or TRBD2 (5 bases each). V lost 3 bases to trimming and J lost 5 bases, with 9 bases between them. The length of the CDR3 is 13 residues. CDR3 DNA: TGTGCCAGCAGTTTGGGGGTCGGAGATACGCAGTATTTT. Translation gives CASSLGVGDTQYF.

This clonotype was seen only once. The chain joins TRBV24-1 to TRBJ2-5; 9 nucleotides align to TRBD1. This CDR3 is 14 amino acids long. The V and J ends lost 3 bases and 12 bases, in that order; junction bases with no gene match: 10. Germline loops: CDR1 KGHDR, CDR2 SFDVKD. This CDR3 is CATSDPQRTGEKYF. In nucleotides, the CDR3 is TGTGCCACCAGTGATCCCCAACGGACAGGGGAGAAGTACTTC.

The chain carries TRBV20-1 and TRBJ2-3; TRBD2 matches 8 bases. The CDR3 length is 16 residues. V shed 0 bases, J shed 5 bases, and the junction held 10 bases outside the gene matches. CDR1 and CDR2 (germline): DFQATT, SNEGSKA (reference sequence). This CDR3 is CSARDMRGEFVDTQYF. Written as DNA, the CDR3 is TGCAGTGCTAGAGATATGCGGGGGGAGTTCGTAGATACGCAGTATTTT.

The V call is TRBV12-3 or TRBV12-4, the J call TRBJ2-7; 7 bases line up with TRBD2. Unmatched junction bases numbered 5, after V lost 4 bases and J lost 2 bases. The CDR3 sequence is 14 residues long. The CDR3 nucleotides read TGTGCCAGCAGTTGGGGGGGGTCGACCTACGAGCAGTACTTC. Protein product: CASSWGGSTYEQYF.

This clonotype occurred a few times. V gene TRBV20-1 combines with J gene TRBJ2-3, with D perhaps TRBD1 (6 bases). The CDR3 totals 14 residues. V was pared by 5 bases and J by 0 bases, with 12 bases between. The germline V gene encodes CDR1 DFQATT and CDR2 SNEGSKA (reference sequence). The DNA of the CDR3 is TGCAGTGCTCGGTACAGGGTTAGCACAGATACGCAGTATTTT. Its protein product is CSARYRVSTDTQYF.

This clonotype came up many times. This rearrangement joins TRBV6-1 to TRBJ2-3, with 9 bases aligning to TRBD1. In germline, CDR1 is MNHNS, CDR2 SASEGT. J lost 6 bases, V lost 5 bases, and 18 bases had no gene match. This CDR3 comprises 18 residues. Here the CDR3 reads CASSRSRDRDSRRDTQYF. CDR3 coding DNA: TGTGCCAGCAGTCGGTCCCGGGACAGGGACTCTCGTAGGGATACGCAGTATTTT.

In this sample, this clonotype turned up a few times. A junction boundary mismatches the germline segment, possibly from a read error. The chain combines TRBV20-1 with TRBJ1-5; D gene ambiguous. This CDR3 has 15 residues. Germline CDR1 is DFQATT and CDR2 is SNEGSKA (reference sequence). CDR3 loop: CSARPGGQSNQPQHF. The DNA of the CDR3 is TGCAGTGCTAGACCGGGTGGGCAGAGCAATCAGCCCCAGCATTTC.

The chain recombines TRBV29-1 with TRBJ2-5, with TRBD2 matching over 8 bases. Germline values: CDR1 SQVTM, CDR2 ANQGSEA. There are 13 residues in the CDR3. V lost 7 bases and J lost 3; bases outside the gene matches: 7. The CDR3 bases are TGCAGCGAGGGGCCGGGGGGGGAAGAGACCCAGTACTTC. As protein: CSEGPGGEETQYF.